The next 8 T cell receptor beta chains were all read from a single sample in a study of CD8 T cells in ankylosing spondylitis. TCRdb processed the 5' RACE reads anew with MiXCR; each CDR3 protein has one entry. The sample gives under 300,000 distinct CDR3 sequences, roughly 10% of which show up once; 5.5% to 8% is in the top ten. Specimen: blood, either unsorted or a sorted T cell fraction (not recorded which). The receptors were gathered from a male donor with ankylosing spondylitis or in good health (not recorded which).

There are many counts of this clonotype. The rearrangement joins TRBV20-1 to TRBJ2-3; D is perhaps TRBD2 (5 bases). This CDR3 comprises 13 residues. From germline, CDR1 is DFQATT and CDR2 SNEGSKA (reference sequence). The V and J ends lost 3 bases and 2 bases respectively, with 9 bases between them. DNA of the CDR3: TGCAGTGCTAGGGACTCTTACACAGATACGCAGTATTTT. Its protein is CSARDSYTDTQYF.

In this sample, this clonotype turned up a few times. The rearrangement links TRBV18 to TRBJ1-5; no clear D gene. V lost 2 bases and J 6 bases, leaving 11 bases between the germline ends. The CDR3 is 14 amino acids. Germline CDR1 and CDR2: KGHSH and LQKENI. The CDR3 DNA is TGTGCCAGCTCACCAGGAAAGGGATCTCAGCCCCAGCATTTT. As protein: CASSPGKGSQPQHF.

As DNA, the CDR3 is TGTGCCAGCAGCGTAGCTAATTTGGCGGGGAACACCGGGGAGCTGTTTTTT. Its protein is CASSVANLAGNTGELFF. This sequence joins TRBV9 and TRBJ2-2, with D possibly matching TRBD2 (5 bases). This CDR3 spans 17 amino acids. Germline CDR1 and CDR2: SGDLS and YYNGEE. V lost 0 bases to trimming and J lost 1 base, with 13 bases between them.

The chain couples TRBV29-1 to TRBJ2-2; TRBD2 agrees at 7 bases. The germline V gene has CDR1 SQVTM and CDR2 ANQGSEA. There are 13 residues in the CDR3. Germline trimming cut 7 bases from V and 6 bases from J; bases unmatched to any gene: 8. The DNA of the CDR3 is TGCAGCGCCGGGCCCAGCGGGGCCGGGGAGCTGTTTTTT. Protein product: CSAGPSGAGELFF.

This clonotype was recorded at least ten times. The chain recombines TRBV12-3 or TRBV12-4 with TRBJ2-1; D is unclear. This CDR3 is built from 13 residues. The germline V and J ends were trimmed by 6 bases and 8 bases, with 14 bases remaining between them. For the CDR3, the DNA is TGTGCCAGCAGCCGCACGGGTGGGCATGAGCAGTTCTTC. Translation: CASSRTGGHEQFF.

CDR3: CASSLGIGGPTYEQYF. CDR3 sequence (DNA): TGCGCCAGCAGCCTCGGCATAGGGGGGCCTACCTACGAGCAGTACTTC. V and J are TRBV5-1 and TRBJ2-7; the D gene could be TRBD1 or TRBD2 (6 bases each). V lost 4 bases to trimming and J lost 2 bases, with 19 bases between them. Germline values: CDR1 SGHRS, CDR2 YFSETQ. This CDR3 spans 16 amino acids.

This clonotype has at least ten counts. The CDR3 nucleotides are TGTGCCAGCAGCTATCGGGTGGAGACCCAGTACTTC. Translating it yields CASSYRVETQYF. V is TRBV11-2 and J is TRBJ2-5, with unresolved D. This CDR3 is 12 amino acids long. From germline, CDR1 is SGHAT and CDR2 FQNNGV. The germline V and J ends were trimmed by 4 bases and 5 bases, with 8 bases remaining between them.

This clonotype showed up many times. The CDR3: CSALRLAGANTDTQYF. The CDR3 region has the DNA TGCAGTGCTTTACGACTAGCGGGGGCCAACACAGATACGCAGTATTTT. J is TRBJ2-3 and V is TRBV20-1, with 12 bases matching TRBD2. CDR1 is DFQATT and CDR2 is SNEGSKA in the germline V gene (reference sequence). The trim removed 5 bases at V and 2 bases at J, leaving 8 bases unmatched. The CDR3 contains 16 residues.